The following is a T cell receptor beta chain sequence with its context. Primers for the PCR totalled 60 Vbeta and 13 Jbeta. Libraries were prepared by immunoSEQ multiplex PCR; TCRdb keeps only in-frame clonotypes and omits some of them. The sample includes roughly 120,000 clones, roughly two thirds of them seen just once. The data stem from a study of cytomegalovirus exposure and HLA in healthy donors. Across the whole study: Caucasian-associated ancestry cluster membership applied to over 80% of approximately 400 genotyped donors.

Per the germline V gene, CDR1 is LGHNA and CDR2 is YNFKEQ. The CDR3 sequence is 15 residues long. The J segment lost 5 bases and the V segment lost 4 bases, leaving 7 bases of the junction unmatched. The material sequenced was PBMCs. The V gene is TRBV4-2, the J gene TRBJ1-4; 7 positions agree with TRBD1. The sequence derives from a man aged 25-40 years in good health and CMV-seropositive. The CDR3 loop is CASSRGGQRNEKLFF. The CDR3 nucleotides are TGTGCCAGCAGCCGTGGGGGACAGCGAAATGAAAAACTGTTTTTT.